These T cell receptor beta chains were read from a single sample in a study of T cell responses to AZD1222 COVID-19 vaccine. The assay was immunoSEQ multiplex PCR, and TCRdb's table has in-frame clones only and misses some. The sample records 120,000 or so clones, about 89% being singletons. The sequences come from peripheral blood, collected on day 0 of AZD1222 vaccination. The receptors were gathered from an adult in good health. CDR3s include the opening cysteine and the closing phenylalanine or tryptophan. A D gene is named only where the DNA matches it firmly. The listing skips clone size in some rows; elsewhere it reads once, few, many or a size class.

.,TRBJ1-3,TRBD1,TRBV12-5,CASRQGGRGGNTIYF,TGTGCTAGTCGCCAGGGGGGGCGGGGTGGAAACACCATATATTTT
.,TRBJ2-5,.,TRBV30,CAWSYSQETQYF,TGTGCCTGGAGTTACAGCCAAGAGACCCAGTACTTC
.,TRBJ2-7,.,TRBV27,CASSRDNYEQYF,TGTGCCAGTAGCCGGGACAACTACGAGCAGTACTTC
.,TRBJ1-1,TRBD1,TRBV24-1,CATSDNRGGTEAFF,TGTGCCACCAGTGATAACAGGGGTGGCACTGAAGCTTTCTTT
.,TRBJ1-1,.,TRBV6-6,CASSYVREGAEAFF,TGTGCCAGCAGTTATGTGAGGGAAGGGGCTGAAGCTTTCTTT
.,TRBJ2-1,TRBD2,TRBV5-1,CASSLASGRIDEQFF,TGCGCCAGCAGCTTGGCTAGCGGGAGGATCGATGAGCAGTTCTTC
.,TRBJ1-4,.,TRBV19,CASSLWTATNEKLFF,TGTGCCAGTAGTCTATGGACCGCAACTAATGAAAAACTGTTTTTT
.,TRBJ1-6,TRBD1,TRBV27,CASSFHRGNSPLHF,TGTGCCAGCAGTTTTCACAGGGGTAATTCACCCCTCCACTTT
.,TRBJ2-1,.,TRBV9,CASSVALGVIHNEQFF,TGTGCCAGCAGCGTAGCTCTGGGGGTAATACACAATGAGCAGTTCTTC
.,TRBJ1-5,.,TRBV19,CASSPGGGIGMPQHF,TGTGCCAGTAGTCCCGGAGGCGGTATAGGGATGCCCCAGCATTTT
.,TRBJ2-1,.,TRBV12-3/TRBV12-4,CASSQYNEQFF,TGTGCCTCCTCACAATACAATGAGCAGTTCTTC
.,TRBJ1-4,TRBD1,TRBV3-1/TRBV3-2,CASSQGTGKNEKLFF,TGTGCCAGCAGCCAAGGGACAGGGAAGAATGAAAAACTGTTTTTT
.,TRBJ2-6,TRBD1,TRBV9,CASSVGTGFSGANVLTF,TGTGCCAGCAGCGTAGGGACAGGGTTTAGCGGGGCCAACGTCCTGACTTTC
.,TRBJ2-7,.,TRBV10-2,CASSEPGTIRYEQYF,TGCGCCAGCAGTGAGCCGGGGACAATACGATACGAGCAGTACTTC
.,TRBJ1-2,TRBD1,TRBV19,CASSLRTGRLDGYTF,TGTGCCAGTAGTCTACGGACAGGGAGGTTGGATGGCTACACCTTC
.,TRBJ2-1,.,TRBV4-1,CASSWGGARDEQFF,TGCGCCAGCAGCTGGGGGGGCGCTAGGGATGAGCAGTTCTTC
.,TRBJ1-2,TRBD1,TRBV6-5,CASSKPTGGDYGYTF,TGTGCCAGCAGCAAACCCACAGGGGGCGACTATGGCTACACCTTC
once,TRBJ2-7,.,TRBV2,CASQGTFGHGGYDYEQYF,TGTGCCAGCCAAGGGACATTCGGGCACGGCGGCTACGACTACGAGCAGTACTTC
.,TRBJ1-3,.,TRBV2,CASSGLMGDTIYF,TGTGCCAGCAGTGGACTAATGGGAGACACCATATATTTT
.,TRBJ1-2,.,TRBV28,CASSPPRNYGYTF,TGTGCCAGCAGTCCACCCAGGAACTATGGCTACACCTTC
.,TRBJ2-7,.,TRBV7-6,CASSSGLYYEQYF,TGTGCCAGCAGCTCCGGACTATACTACGAGCAGTACTTC
.,TRBJ1-2,TRBD1,TRBV12-5,CASGPTGGGYTF,TGTGCTAGTGGCCCGACAGGGGGTGGCTACACCTTC
.,TRBJ1-6,.,TRBV5-4,CASSLTNSPLHF,TGTGCCAGCAGTCTGACAAATTCACCCCTCCACTTT
.,TRBJ1-5,.,TRBV3-1/TRBV3-2,CASSHSLGPGSQPQHF,TGTGCCAGCAGCCATAGCTTGGGTCCGGGTAGTCAGCCCCAGCATTTT
.,TRBJ1-1,TRBD1,TRBV29-1,CSVLSGGTSTEAFF,TGCAGCGTCCTTTCAGGGGGTACGAGCACTGAAGCTTTCTTT
.,TRBJ2-4,TRBD1,TRBV25-1,CASSAQGAGAKNIQYF,TGTGCCAGCAGTGCCCAGGGGGCGGGAGCCAAAAACATTCAGTACTTC
.,TRBJ1-6,.,TRBV2,CASRPLGDYNSPLHF,TGTGCCAGCAGGCCCTTGGGGGATTATAATTCACCCCTCCACTTT
.,TRBJ2-3,.,TRBV5-6,CASSLGAGNWADTQYF,TGTGCCAGCAGCTTGGGGGCCGGCAACTGGGCAGATACGCAGTATTTT
.,TRBJ1-1,.,TRBV20-1,CSARGTEAFF,TGCAGTGCTAGAGGGACCGAGGCTTTCTTT
.,TRBJ2-7,.,TRBV10-1,CAKKRQTYEQYF,TGCGCCAAAAAGCGGCAGACCTACGAGCAGTACTTC
.,TRBJ2-1,.,TRBV24-1,CATSDLTGYNEQFF,TGTGCCACCAGTGATTTGACAGGGTACAATGAGCAGTTCTTC
.,TRBJ2-1,.,TRBV3-1/TRBV3-2,CASSHLGPRGEQFF,TGTGCCAGCAGCCATCTAGGTCCCCGGGGAGAGCAGTTCTTC
.,TRBJ2-7,TRBD2,TRBV28,CASSLAGVPSYEQYF,TGTGCCAGCAGTCTAGCGGGAGTCCCCTCCTACGAGCAGTACTTC
.,TRBJ2-1,TRBD2,TRBV6-2/TRBV6-3,CASSLGLASNNEQFF,TGTGCCAGCAGTCTGGGACTAGCGAGTAACAATGAGCAGTTCTTC
.,TRBJ2-7,TRBD2,TRBV28,CASLTLFGRDSYEQYF,TGTGCCAGCCTTACCCTCTTCGGGAGGGACTCCTACGAGCAGTACTTC
.,TRBJ2-5,.,TRBV10-1,CASSESAETQYF,TGCGCCAGCAGTGAGTCAGCAGAGACCCAGTACTTC
.,TRBJ1-2,.,TRBV29-1,CSVEAGGSYGYTF,TGCAGCGTTGAGGCAGGAGGTAGCTATGGCTACACCTTC
.,TRBJ1-4,.,TRBV12-5,CASGLVQGFGEKLFF,TGTGCTAGTGGTTTGGTACAAGGGTTTGGTGAAAAACTGTTTTTT
.,TRBJ2-2,TRBD1,TRBV6-6,CASGGQATSTGELFF,TGTGCCAGTGGCGGACAGGCTACTAGCACCGGGGAGCTGTTTTTT
.,TRBJ1-1,.,TRBV27,CASRKDRNTEAFF,TGTGCCAGCAGGAAGGACAGGAACACTGAAGCTTTCTTT
once,TRBJ2-5,.,TRBV7-9,CASSLDSPAETQYF,TGTGCCAGCAGCTTGGACTCCCCAGCAGAGACCCAGTACTTC
.,TRBJ1-2,.,TRBV11-2,CASSPDINYGYTF,TGTGCCAGCAGCCCAGACATTAACTATGGCTACACCTTC
.,TRBJ1-4,TRBD1,TRBV6-2/TRBV6-3,CASSFPTGQGIRELFF,TGTGCCAGCAGCTTTCCAACCGGACAGGGGATACGGGAACTGTTTTTT
.,TRBJ1-5,.,TRBV19,CASNPGQRLWNQPQHF,TGTGCCAGTAATCCGGGACAAAGACTTTGGAATCAGCCCCAGCATTTT
once,TRBJ2-7,.,TRBV6-2/TRBV6-3,CASSYSSAYEQYF,TGTGCCAGCAGTTACTCCAGTGCCTACGAGCAGTACTTC
few,TRBJ1-2,TRBD1,TRBV14,CASSQDRAGTAGVGF,TGTGCCAGCAGCCAAGATCGGGCCGGGACAGCGGGAGTCGGCTTC
.,TRBJ1-1,TRBD1,TRBV19,CASSWDRGRYTEAFF,TGTGCCAGTAGTTGGGACAGGGGGCGTTACACTGAAGCTTTCTTT
.,TRBJ1-2,.,TRBV5-1,CASSLAGGDGYTF,TGCGCCAGCAGCTTGGCCGGAGGGGATGGCTACACCTTC
.,TRBJ1-2,.,TRBV29-1,CSVGDGGLRGYTF,TGCAGCGTGGGCGATGGGGGGCTGCGGGGCTACACCTTC
few,TRBJ1-2,.,TRBV19,CASSIIELSYGYTF,TGTGCCAGTAGTATAATCGAACTCAGCTATGGCTACACCTTC